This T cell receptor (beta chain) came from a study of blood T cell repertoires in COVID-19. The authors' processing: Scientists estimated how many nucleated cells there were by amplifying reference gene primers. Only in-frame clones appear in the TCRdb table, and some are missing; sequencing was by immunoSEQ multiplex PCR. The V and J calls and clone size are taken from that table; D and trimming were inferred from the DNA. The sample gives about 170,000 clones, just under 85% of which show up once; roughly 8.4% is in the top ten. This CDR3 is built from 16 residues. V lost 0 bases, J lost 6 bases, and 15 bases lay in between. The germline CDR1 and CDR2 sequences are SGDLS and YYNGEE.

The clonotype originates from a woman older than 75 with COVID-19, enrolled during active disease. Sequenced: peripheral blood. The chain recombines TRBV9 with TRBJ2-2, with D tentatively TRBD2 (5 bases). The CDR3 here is CASSVGNRGMSGELFF. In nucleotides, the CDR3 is TGTGCCAGCAGCGTAGGGAATCGGGGAATGTCCGGGGAGCTGTTTTTT. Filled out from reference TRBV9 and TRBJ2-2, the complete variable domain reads DSGVTQTPKHLITATGQRVTLRCSPRSGDLSVYWYQQSLDQGLQFLIQYYNGEERAKGNILERFSAQQFPDLHSELNLSSLELGDSALYFCASSVGNRGMSGELFFGEGSRLTVL.